This T cell receptor (beta chain) was retrieved from a study of shared T cell receptors in the human thymus. Some clones are missing from TCRdb's copy, which holds only in-frame ones; the method was immunoSEQ multiplex PCR. Of around 67,000 clones listed, over 90% are singletons. The sequencing input was thymocytes. This clonotype was obtained from a human donor.

CDR3 in amino acids: CASSEALEGINQPQHF. The CDR3 DNA sequence: TGTGCCAGCAGTGAAGCGCTTGAAGGGATAAATCAGCCCCAGCATTTT. The chain has TRBV6-1 and TRBJ1-5; D remains ambiguous. In germline, CDR1 is MNHNS, CDR2 SASEGT. This CDR3 has 16 residues. The ends were cut back, 0 bases at V and 4 bases at J, with 13 bases in the middle.